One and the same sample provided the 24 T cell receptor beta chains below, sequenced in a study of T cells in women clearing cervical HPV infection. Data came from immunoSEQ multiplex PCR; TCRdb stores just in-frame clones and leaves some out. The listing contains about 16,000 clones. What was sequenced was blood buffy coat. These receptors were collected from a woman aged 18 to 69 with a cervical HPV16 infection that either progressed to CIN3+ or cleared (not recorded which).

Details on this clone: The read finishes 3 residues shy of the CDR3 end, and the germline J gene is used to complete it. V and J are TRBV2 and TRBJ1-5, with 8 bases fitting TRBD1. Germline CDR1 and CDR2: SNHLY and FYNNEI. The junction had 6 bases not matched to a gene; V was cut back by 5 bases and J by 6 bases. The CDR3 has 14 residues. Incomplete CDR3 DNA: TGTGCCAGCAGTTCGGGACAGGCAATTCAGCCC. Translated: CASSSGQAIQP. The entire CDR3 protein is CASSSGQAIQPQHF.

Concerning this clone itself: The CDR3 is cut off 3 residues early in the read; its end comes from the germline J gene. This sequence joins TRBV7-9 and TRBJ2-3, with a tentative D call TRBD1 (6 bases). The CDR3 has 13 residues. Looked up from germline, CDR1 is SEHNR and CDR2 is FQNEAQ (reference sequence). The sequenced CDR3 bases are TGTGCCAGCAGCTTAACAGGGATGGAGACG. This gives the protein CASSLTGMET. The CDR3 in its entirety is CASSLTGMETQYF.

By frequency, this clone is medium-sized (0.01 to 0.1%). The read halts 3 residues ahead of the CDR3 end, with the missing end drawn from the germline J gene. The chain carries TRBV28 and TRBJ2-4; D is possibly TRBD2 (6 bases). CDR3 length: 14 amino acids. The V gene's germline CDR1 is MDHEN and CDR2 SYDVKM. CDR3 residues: CASSFSAGSYGQYF. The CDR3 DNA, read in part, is TGTGCCAGCAGTTTTTCGGCGGGGTCCTATGGT.

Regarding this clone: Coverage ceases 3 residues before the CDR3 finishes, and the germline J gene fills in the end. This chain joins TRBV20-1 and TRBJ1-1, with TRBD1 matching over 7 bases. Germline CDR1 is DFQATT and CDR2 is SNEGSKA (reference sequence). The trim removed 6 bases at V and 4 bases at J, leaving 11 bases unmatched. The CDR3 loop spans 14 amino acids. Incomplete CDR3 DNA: TGCAGTGCCCCCAAGGAGGGGGCGATCACTGAA. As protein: CSAPKEGAITE. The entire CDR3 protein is CSAPKEGAITEAFF.

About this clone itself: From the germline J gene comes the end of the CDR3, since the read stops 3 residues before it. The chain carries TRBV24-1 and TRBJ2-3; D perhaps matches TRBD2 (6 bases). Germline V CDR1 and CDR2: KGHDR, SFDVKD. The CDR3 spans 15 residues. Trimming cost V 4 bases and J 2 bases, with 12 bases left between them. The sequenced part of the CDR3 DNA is TGTGCCACCAGTGAGGGGACTTTTCCCACAGATACG. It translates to CATSEGTFPTDT. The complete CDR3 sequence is CATSEGTFPTDTQYF.

Here the CDR3 reads CASGRFLPSTDTQYF. The sequenced part of the CDR3 DNA is TGTGCCAGCGGGCGCTTCCTGCCAAGCACAGATACG. The rearrangement links TRBV2 to TRBJ2-3; D remains ambiguous. The read ends 3 residues early relative to the CDR3; the germline J gene fills the gap. The V end was cut by 8 bases, the J end by 0 bases, with 15 bases between. Germline V gene sequence: CDR1 SNHLY, CDR2 FYNNEI. The CDR3 length is 15 residues.

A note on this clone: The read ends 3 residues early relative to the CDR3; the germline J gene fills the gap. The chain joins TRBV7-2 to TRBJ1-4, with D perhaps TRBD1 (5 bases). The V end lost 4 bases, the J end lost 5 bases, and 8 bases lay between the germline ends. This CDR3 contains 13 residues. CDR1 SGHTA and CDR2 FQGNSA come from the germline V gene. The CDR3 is CASSYYRNEKLFF. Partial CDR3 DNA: TGTGCCAGCAGCTATTACAGGAATGAAAAA.

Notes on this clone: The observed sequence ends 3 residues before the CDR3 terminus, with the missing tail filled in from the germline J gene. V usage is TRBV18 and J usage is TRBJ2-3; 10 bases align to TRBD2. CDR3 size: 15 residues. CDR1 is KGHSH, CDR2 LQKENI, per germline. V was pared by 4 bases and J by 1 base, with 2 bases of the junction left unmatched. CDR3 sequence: CASSLGTSGTDTQYF. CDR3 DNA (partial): TGTGCCAGCTCACTGGGGACTAGCGGCACAGATACG.

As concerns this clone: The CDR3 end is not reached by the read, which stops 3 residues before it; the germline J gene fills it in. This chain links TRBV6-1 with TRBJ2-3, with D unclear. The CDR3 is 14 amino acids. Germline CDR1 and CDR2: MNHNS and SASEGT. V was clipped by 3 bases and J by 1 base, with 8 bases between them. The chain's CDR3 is CASSDRWGTDTQYF. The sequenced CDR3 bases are TGTGCCAGCAGTGACAGGTGGGGCACAGATACG.

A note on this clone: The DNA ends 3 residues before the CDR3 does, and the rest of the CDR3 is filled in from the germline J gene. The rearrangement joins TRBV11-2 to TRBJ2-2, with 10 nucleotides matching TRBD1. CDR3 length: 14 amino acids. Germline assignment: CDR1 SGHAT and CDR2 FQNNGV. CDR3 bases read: TGTGCCAGCAGCGTGGGACAGGGGAGGGAAAAG. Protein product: CASSVGQGREK. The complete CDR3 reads CASSVGQGREKLFF.

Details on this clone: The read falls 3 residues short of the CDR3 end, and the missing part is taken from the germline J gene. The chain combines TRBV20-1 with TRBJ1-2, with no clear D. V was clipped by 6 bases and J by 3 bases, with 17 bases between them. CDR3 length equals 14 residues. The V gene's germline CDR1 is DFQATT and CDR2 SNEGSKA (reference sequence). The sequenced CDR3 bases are TGCAGTGCCCCCATAACTCCGCCGTACTATGGC. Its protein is CSAPITPPYYG. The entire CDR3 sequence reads CSAPITPPYYGYTF.

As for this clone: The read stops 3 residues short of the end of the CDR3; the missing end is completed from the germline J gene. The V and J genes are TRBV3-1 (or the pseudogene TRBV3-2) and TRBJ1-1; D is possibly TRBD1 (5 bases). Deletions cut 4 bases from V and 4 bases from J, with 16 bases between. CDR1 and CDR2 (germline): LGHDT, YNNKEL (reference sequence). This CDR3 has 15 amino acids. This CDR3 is CASSLGQGRGTEAFF. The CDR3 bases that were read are TGTGCCAGCAGCCTAGGGCAGGGAAGAGGCACTGAA.

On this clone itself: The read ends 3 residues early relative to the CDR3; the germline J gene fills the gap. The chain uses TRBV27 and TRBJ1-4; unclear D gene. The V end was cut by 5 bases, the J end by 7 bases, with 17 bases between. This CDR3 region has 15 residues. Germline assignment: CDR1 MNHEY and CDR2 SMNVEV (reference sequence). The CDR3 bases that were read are TGTGCCAGCAGTCCCAGTCCTTACGCGGGTGAAAAA. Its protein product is CASSPSPYAGEK. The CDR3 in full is CASSPSPYAGEKLFF.

The covered CDR3 bases are TGTGCCAGCAGGTTTCCGGGCAATCAGCCC. It specifies CASRFPGNQP. The CDR3 in its entirety is CASRFPGNQPQHF. This chain uses TRBV2 with TRBJ1-5; no reliable D call. The CDR3 is cut off 3 residues early in the read; its end comes from the germline J gene. This CDR3 region has 13 residues. Trimming took off 6 bases at V and 2 bases at J, with 8 bases between the two ends. From germline, CDR1 is SNHLY and CDR2 FYNNEI.

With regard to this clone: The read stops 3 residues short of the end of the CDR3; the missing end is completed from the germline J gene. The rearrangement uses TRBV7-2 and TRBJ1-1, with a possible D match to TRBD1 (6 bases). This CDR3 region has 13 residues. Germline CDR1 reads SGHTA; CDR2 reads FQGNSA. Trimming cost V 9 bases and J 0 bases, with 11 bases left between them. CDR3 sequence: CASSGQLNTEAFF. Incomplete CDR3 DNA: TGTGCCAGTAGCGGACAGTTGAACACTGAA.

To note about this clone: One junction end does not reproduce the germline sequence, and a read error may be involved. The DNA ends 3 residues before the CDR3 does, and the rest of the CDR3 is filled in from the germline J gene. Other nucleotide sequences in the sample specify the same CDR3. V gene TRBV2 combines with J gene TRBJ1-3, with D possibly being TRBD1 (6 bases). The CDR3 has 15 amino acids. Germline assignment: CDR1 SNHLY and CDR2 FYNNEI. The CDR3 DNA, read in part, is TGTGCCAGCAGTGAGTTCAGGACAGAAGGAAACACG. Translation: CASSEFRTEGNT. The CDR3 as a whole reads CASSEFRTEGNTIYF.

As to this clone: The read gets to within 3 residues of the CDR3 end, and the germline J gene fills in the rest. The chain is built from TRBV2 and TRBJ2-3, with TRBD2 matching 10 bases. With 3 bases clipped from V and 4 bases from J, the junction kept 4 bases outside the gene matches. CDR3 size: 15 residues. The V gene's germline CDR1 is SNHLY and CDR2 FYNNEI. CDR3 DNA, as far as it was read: TGTGCCAGCAGTGATTCTAGCGGGGGCCCAGATACG. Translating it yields CASSDSSGGPDT. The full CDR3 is CASSDSSGGPDTQYF.

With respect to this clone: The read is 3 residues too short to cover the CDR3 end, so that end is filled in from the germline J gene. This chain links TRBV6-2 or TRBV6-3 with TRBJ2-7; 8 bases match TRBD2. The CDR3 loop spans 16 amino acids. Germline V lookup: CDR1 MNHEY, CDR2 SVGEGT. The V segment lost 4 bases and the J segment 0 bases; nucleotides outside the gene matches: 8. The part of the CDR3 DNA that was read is TGTGCCAGCAGTTGGACTAGCCTAACCTACTCCTACGAG. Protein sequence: CASSWTSLTYSYE. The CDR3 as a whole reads CASSWTSLTYSYEQYF.

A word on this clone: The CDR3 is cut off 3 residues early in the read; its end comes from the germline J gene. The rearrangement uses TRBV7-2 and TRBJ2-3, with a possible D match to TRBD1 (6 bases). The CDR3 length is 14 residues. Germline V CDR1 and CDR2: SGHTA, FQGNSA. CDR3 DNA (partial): TGTGCCAGCACCGATCCAGGGACACAAGAGACG. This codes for CASTDPGTQET. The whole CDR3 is CASTDPGTQETQYF. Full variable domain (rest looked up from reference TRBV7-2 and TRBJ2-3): GAGVSQSPSNKVTEKGKDVELRCDPISGHTALYWYRQSLGQGLEFLIYFQGNSAPDKSGLPSDRFSAERTGGSVSTLTIQRTQQEDSAVYLCASTDPGTQETQYFGPGTRLTVL.

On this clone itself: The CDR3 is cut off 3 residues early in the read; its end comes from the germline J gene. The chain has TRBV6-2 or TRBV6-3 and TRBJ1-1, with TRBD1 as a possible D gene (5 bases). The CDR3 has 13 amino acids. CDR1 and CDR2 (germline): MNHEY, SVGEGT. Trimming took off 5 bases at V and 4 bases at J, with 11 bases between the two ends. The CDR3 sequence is CASSGRVVTEAFF. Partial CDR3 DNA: TGTGCCAGCAGTGGCAGGGTAGTCACTGAA.

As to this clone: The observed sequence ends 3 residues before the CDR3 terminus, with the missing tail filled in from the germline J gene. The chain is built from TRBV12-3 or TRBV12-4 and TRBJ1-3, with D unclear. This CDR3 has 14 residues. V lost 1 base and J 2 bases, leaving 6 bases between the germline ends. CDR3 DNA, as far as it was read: TGTGCCAGCAGTTTAGATAGGGCTGGAAACACC. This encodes CASSLDRAGNT. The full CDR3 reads CASSLDRAGNTIYF.

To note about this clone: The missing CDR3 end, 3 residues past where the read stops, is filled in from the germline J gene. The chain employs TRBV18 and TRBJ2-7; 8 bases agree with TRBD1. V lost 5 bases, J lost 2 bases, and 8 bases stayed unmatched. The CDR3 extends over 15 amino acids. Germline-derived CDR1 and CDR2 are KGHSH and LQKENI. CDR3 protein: CASSWREGQAYEQYF. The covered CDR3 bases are TGTGCCAGCTCATGGAGAGAGGGACAGGCCTACGAG. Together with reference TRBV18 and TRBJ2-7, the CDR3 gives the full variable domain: NAGVMQNPRHLVRRRGQEARLRCSPMKGHSHVYWYRQLPEEGLKFMVYLQKENIIDESGMPKERFSAEFPKEGPSILRIQQVVRGDSAAYFCASSWREGQAYEQYFGPGTRLTVT.

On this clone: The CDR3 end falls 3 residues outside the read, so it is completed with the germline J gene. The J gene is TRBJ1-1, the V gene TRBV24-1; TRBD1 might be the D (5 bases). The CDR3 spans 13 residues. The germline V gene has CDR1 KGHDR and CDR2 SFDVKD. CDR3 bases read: TGTGCCACCAGCGGGACTTCCTTGGGGGAA. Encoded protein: CATSGTSLGE. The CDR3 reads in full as CATSGTSLGEAFF.

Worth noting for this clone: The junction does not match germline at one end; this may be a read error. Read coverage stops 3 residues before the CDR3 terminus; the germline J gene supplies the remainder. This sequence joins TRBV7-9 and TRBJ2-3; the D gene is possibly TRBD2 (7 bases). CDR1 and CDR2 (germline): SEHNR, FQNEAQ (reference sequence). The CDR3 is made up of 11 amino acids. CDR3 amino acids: CSSRGGETQYF. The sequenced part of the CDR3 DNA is TGTTCCAGCAGAGGGGGGGAGACG.